A selection of T cell receptor beta chains follows, all from one sample in a study of blood T cell repertoires in COVID-19. The table came from immunoSEQ multiplex PCR; TCRdb's copy has only in-frame clones and leaves some out. The repertoire holds 150,000 to 200,000 clones, more than 65% seen once, with about a sixth in the top ten. Sequencing was carried out using PBMCs or T cells enriched from blood (not recorded which). The source is a woman aged 45-60 years with acute COVID-19. The CDR3 runs from the conserved cysteine through the conserved F or W. Fields, in order: V gene, clone size, D gene, CDR3 length, J gene, CDR3 DNA, CDR3 protein. D genes are given only for firm matches. Part of the rows lack a size; the others show once, few, many or a class for expanded clones.

V gene: TRBV19; clone size: .; D gene: TRBD1; CDR3 length: 15; J gene: TRBJ1-2; CDR3 DNA: TGTGCCAGTAGTACTGGGACAGGTGGGGCTGTTGGCTACACCTTC; CDR3 protein: CASSTGTGGAVGYTF
V gene: TRBV21-1; clone size: few; D gene: .; CDR3 length: 13; J gene: TRBJ2-5; CDR3 DNA: TGTGCCAGCAGCGCCGAGGGTAGAGAGACCCAGTACTTC; CDR3 protein: CASSAEGRETQYF
V gene: TRBV4-2; clone size: .; D gene: .; CDR3 length: 14; J gene: TRBJ1-1; CDR3 DNA: TGTGCCAGCAGCCAAGACCGGGGAGCCATAACAGCTTTCTTT; CDR3 protein: CASSQDRGAITAFF
V gene: TRBV6-5; clone size: .; D gene: .; CDR3 length: 13; J gene: TRBJ1-2; CDR3 DNA: TGTGCCACCGTTCAGGGTGATCACTATGGCTACACCTTC; CDR3 protein: CATVQGDHYGYTF
V gene: TRBV28; clone size: few; D gene: .; CDR3 length: 12; J gene: TRBJ1-1; CDR3 DNA: TGTGCCAGCAGTTTACCAAATCCCCCAGCTTTCTTT; CDR3 protein: CASSLPNPPAFF
V gene: TRBV14; clone size: .; D gene: TRBD1; CDR3 length: 14; J gene: TRBJ2-1; CDR3 DNA: TGTGCCAGCAGCCATGGACAGGGTCAAAATGAGCAGTTCTTC; CDR3 protein: CASSHGQGQNEQFF
V gene: TRBV19; clone size: .; D gene: TRBD1; CDR3 length: 14; J gene: TRBJ1-1; CDR3 DNA: TGTGCCAGTAGTATAGGACAGGGGGCCACTGAAGCTTTCTTT; CDR3 protein: CASSIGQGATEAFF
V gene: TRBV19; clone size: .; D gene: TRBD1; CDR3 length: 15; J gene: TRBJ1-5; CDR3 DNA: TGTGCCAGTAGTATGACAGGGGAGGGTCATCAGCCCCAGCATTTT; CDR3 protein: CASSMTGEGHQPQHF
V gene: TRBV11-3; clone size: .; D gene: TRBD2; CDR3 length: 15; J gene: TRBJ2-1; CDR3 DNA: TGTGCCAGCAGCTCCAGCCACCGGGGGGGTGATGAGCAGTTCTTC; CDR3 protein: CASSSSHRGGDEQFF
V gene: TRBV5-1; clone size: .; D gene: TRBD1; CDR3 length: 15; J gene: TRBJ2-5; CDR3 DNA: TGCGCCAGCAGCTCCCCGGAGACAGGGGTGGAGACCCAGTACTTC; CDR3 protein: CASSSPETGVETQYF
V gene: TRBV7-8; clone size: .; D gene: .; CDR3 length: 16; J gene: TRBJ1-1; CDR3 DNA: TGTGCCAGCAGCTTAGCGCTAAGGGGCGACCGAACTGAAGCTTTCTTT; CDR3 protein: CASSLALRGDRTEAFF
V gene: TRBV27; clone size: .; D gene: TRBD1; CDR3 length: 13; J gene: TRBJ1-2; CDR3 DNA: TGTGCCAGCAGTTTACGACAGGGAGGTGGCTACACCTTC; CDR3 protein: CASSLRQGGGYTF
V gene: TRBV28; clone size: .; D gene: .; CDR3 length: 15; J gene: TRBJ1-5; CDR3 DNA: TGTGCCAGCAGTCCCCCGGGAGGGTCAGGTCAGCCCCAGCATTTT; CDR3 protein: CASSPPGGSGQPQHF
V gene: TRBV14; clone size: .; D gene: .; CDR3 length: 14; J gene: TRBJ1-1; CDR3 DNA: TGTGCCAGCAGCCAAGCAGACCAGGGTACTGAAGCTTTCTTT; CDR3 protein: CASSQADQGTEAFF
V gene: TRBV19; clone size: .; D gene: TRBD2; CDR3 length: 15; J gene: TRBJ2-3; CDR3 DNA: TGTGCCAGTAGTAGGCTAGCGGGGGGCGCAGATACGCAGTATTTT; CDR3 protein: CASSRLAGGADTQYF
V gene: TRBV5-8; clone size: .; D gene: TRBD1; CDR3 length: 17; J gene: TRBJ1-4; CDR3 DNA: TGTGCCAGCAGTTTCGGTAGGACAGGGGGCCCTAATGAAAAACTGTTTTTT; CDR3 protein: CASSFGRTGGPNEKLFF
V gene: TRBV5-6; clone size: .; D gene: .; CDR3 length: 15; J gene: TRBJ1-2; CDR3 DNA: TGTGCCAGCAGCATCCGCCCCACGGGGACTTATGGCTACACCTTC; CDR3 protein: CASSIRPTGTYGYTF
V gene: TRBV5-1; clone size: .; D gene: .; CDR3 length: 14; J gene: TRBJ2-1; CDR3 DNA: TGCGCCAGCAGCCCGGAGGTGGTCCTCAGCCAGCAGTTCTTC; CDR3 protein: CASSPEVVLSQQFF
V gene: TRBV5-5; clone size: few; D gene: TRBD1; CDR3 length: 16; J gene: TRBJ1-1; CDR3 DNA: TGTGCCAGCAGCCCAGTCCAGGGGGCGAGGACGACTGAAGCTTTCTTT; CDR3 protein: CASSPVQGARTTEAFF
V gene: TRBV5-1; clone size: .; D gene: TRBD1; CDR3 length: 16; J gene: TRBJ1-3; CDR3 DNA: TGCGCCAGCAGCCGCCCGGGACAGGGTACTGGAAACACCATATATTTT; CDR3 protein: CASSRPGQGTGNTIYF
V gene: TRBV28; clone size: .; D gene: .; CDR3 length: 13; J gene: TRBJ1-5; CDR3 DNA: TGTGCCAGCAGTTTACGCCGACAGTCAGGCCAGCATTTT; CDR3 protein: CASSLRRQSGQHF
V gene: TRBV2; clone size: .; D gene: TRBD2; CDR3 length: 15; J gene: TRBJ2-1; CDR3 DNA: TGTGCCAGCACCCGACTAGCGGGGGGGAACAATGAGCAGTTCTTC; CDR3 protein: CASTRLAGGNNEQFF